This entry lists 9 T cell receptor beta chains sequenced from one sample in a study of shared clonotypes between healthy human individuals. CD8 cells classed as naive were CD45RO-negative and positively selected for CCR7, excluding terminally differentiated effector memory CD45RA+ cells. Data came from immunoSEQ multiplex PCR; TCRdb stores just in-frame clones and leaves some out. The profile shows roughly 770,000 clones, about 97% of them singletons. Sequencing was done on a sample of naive CD8+ T cells sorted from blood. These receptors originate from a man in his thirties or forties in good health.

The chain links TRBV5-4 to TRBJ2-7; 7 bases fit TRBD1. Germline lookup yields CDR1 SGHNT and CDR2 YYREEE (reference sequence). The CDR3 is made up of 15 amino acids. V trimming: 4 bases; J trimming: 2 bases; junction bases outside the gene matches: 9. The CDR3 region is CASSLHPTGPYEQYF. Written as DNA, the CDR3 is TGTGCCAGCAGCCTACACCCGACAGGGCCCTACGAGCAGTACTTC. Full variable domain (outside the CDR3, taken from reference TRBV5-4 and TRBJ2-7): ETGVTQSPTHLIKTRGQQVTLRCSSQSGHNTVSWYQQALGQGPQFIFQYYREEENGRGNFPPRFSGLQFPNYSSELNVNALELDDSALYLCASSLHPTGPYEQYFGPGTRLTVT.

This rearrangement joins TRBV27 to TRBJ2-7, with D possibly matching TRBD1 (6 bases). Trimming removed 1 base from V and 3 bases from J, with 13 bases in between. CDR3 length equals 15 residues. CDR1 and CDR2 from the germline V gene are MNHEY and SMNVEV (reference sequence). CDR3 sequence (DNA): TGTGCCAGCAGTTTATATGGGGGACAAAACTACGAGCAGTACTTC. It encodes CASSLYGGQNYEQYF.

The chain carries TRBV11-2 and TRBJ2-5, with 8 nucleotides matching TRBD1. CDR1 is SGHAT and CDR2 is FQNNGV in the germline V gene. The CDR3 is 16 residues long. With V trimmed by 2 bases and J by 3 bases, 8 bases remained unmatched. The CDR3: CASSLYGRGREETQYF. Here the CDR3 DNA reads TGTGCCAGCAGCTTATATGGCAGGGGGCGAGAAGAGACCCAGTACTTC.

V gene TRBV7-9 combines with J gene TRBJ2-7, with a possible D match to TRBD2 (6 bases). The CDR3 has 15 residues. Germline CDR1 is SEHNR and CDR2 is FQNEAQ (reference sequence). Trimming shortened V by 4 bases and J by 0 bases, and 13 bases separated the two germline ends. CDR3 amino acids: CASSSGLQTSYEQYF. The CDR3 DNA reads TGTGCCAGCAGCTCGGGACTTCAAACCTCCTACGAGCAGTACTTC.

The chain recombines TRBV29-1 with TRBJ1-2, with 12 bases matching TRBD1. From germline, CDR1 is SQVTM and CDR2 ANQGSEA. J lost 6 bases, V lost 4 bases, and 6 bases had no gene match. The CDR3 covers 14 residues. CDR3 sequence (DNA): TGCAGCGTTGGCAGGGACAGGGGGCGCGATGGCTACACCTTC. Amino acids: CSVGRDRGRDGYTF.

V gene TRBV9 combines with J gene TRBJ1-5; D remains unclear. The CDR3 has 14 amino acids. The V gene's germline CDR1 is SGDLS and CDR2 YYNGEE. Trimming stripped 4 bases from V and 1 base from J, with 9 bases between. DNA of the CDR3: TGTGCCAGCAGCCATGGGTGGAGCAATCAGCCCCAGCATTTT. Translation gives CASSHGWSNQPQHF.

The V call is TRBV10-2, the J call TRBJ2-7; D call uncertain. The V gene's germline CDR1 is WSHSY and CDR2 SAAADI. This CDR3 is built from 11 residues. V was cut by 9 bases and J by 4 bases, with 10 bases left in between. The CDR3 DNA sequence: TGCGCCAGAACCCGGGTTTACGAGCAGTACTTC. Translated, it gives CARTRVYEQYF.

The chain joins TRBV7-9 to TRBJ2-1, with 7 bases identical to TRBD1. Germline-derived CDR1 and CDR2 are SEHNR and FQNEAQ (reference sequence). J gave up 8 bases and V 8 bases, and 6 bases lay outside the gene matches. This CDR3 comprises 12 residues. CDR3 loop: CASDRVIDEQFF. CDR3 sequence (DNA): TGTGCCAGCGACAGGGTGATCGATGAGCAGTTCTTC.

The chain is built from TRBV6-6 and TRBJ1-2; D ambiguous. CDR1 and CDR2 (germline): MNHNY, SVGAGI (reference sequence). V was pared by 0 bases and J by 6 bases, with 14 bases between. This CDR3 is 15 amino acids long. The CDR3 DNA is TGTGCCAGCAGTTACTCGGAGGGTGCGTTACATGGCTACACCTTC. It codes for CASSYSEGALHGYTF.